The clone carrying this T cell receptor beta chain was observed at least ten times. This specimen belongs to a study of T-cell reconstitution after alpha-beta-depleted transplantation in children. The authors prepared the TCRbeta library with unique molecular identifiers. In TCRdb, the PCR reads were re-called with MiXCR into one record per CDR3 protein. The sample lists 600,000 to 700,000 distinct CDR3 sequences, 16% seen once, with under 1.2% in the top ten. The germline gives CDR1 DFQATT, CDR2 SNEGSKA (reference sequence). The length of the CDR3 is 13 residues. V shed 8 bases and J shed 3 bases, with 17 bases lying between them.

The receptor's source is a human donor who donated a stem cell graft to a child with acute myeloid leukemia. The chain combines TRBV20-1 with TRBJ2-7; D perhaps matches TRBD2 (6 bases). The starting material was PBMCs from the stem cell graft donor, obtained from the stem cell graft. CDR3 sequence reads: CSPMELGGYEQYF. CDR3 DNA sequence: TGCAGTCCTATGGAGTTGGGGGGCTACGAGCAGTACTTC.